This TCR beta chain came from a study of early T cells in non-severe SARS-CoV-2 infection. At the level of the study: Investigators sequenced bulk RNA drawn from unsorted whole blood, and chains remained unpaired. Study results and caveats: Reliance on VDJdb matching favored anti-spike CD8 responses; private and CD4 specificities were missed.

CDR3 size: 21 residues. Trimming took 3 bases from V and 0 from J; bases not matched to a gene: 11. From germline, CDR1 is SNHLY and CDR2 FYNNEI. As regards this clonotype: Its antigen is still unknown.

The TCR library protocol was used to attach unique molecular identifiers. These identifiers were attached to individual cDNA molecules. One entry per CDR3 protein, called by TCRdb with MiXCR from the 5' RACE reads. The sample lists some 33,000 distinct CDR3 sequences, about 4.9% occurring once. V usage is TRBV2 and J usage is TRBJ2-1; 16 positions match TRBD2. The TCR originated in an adult who was a healthcare worker with PCR-confirmed SARS-CoV-2 infection or an uninfected control (not recorded which). Sequenced material: whole blood. The CDR3 sequence: CASSDGGTSGRETSSYNEQFF. DNA of the CDR3: TGTGCCAGCAGTGATGGAGGGACTAGCGGGAGGGAAACAAGCTCCTACAATGAGCAGTTCTTC. Drawing the rest from reference TRBV2 and TRBJ2-1, the complete variable domain is EPEVTQTPSHQVTQMGQEVILRCVPISNHLYFYWYRQILGQKVEFLVSFYNNEISEKSEIFDDQFSVERPDGSNFTLKIRSTKLEDSAMYFCASSDGGTSGRETSSYNEQFFGPGTRLTVL.